The rows below give T cell receptor beta chains drawn from one sample of a study of CXCR3-negative and CXCR3-positive naive CD8 T cells. TCRdb reanalyzed the 5' RACE reads and collapses them to one entry per CDR3 protein, without DNA. The sample has about 120,000 distinct CDR3 sequences, and its top ten clones hold approximately 0.38%. Specimen: naive CXCR3+ CD8+ T cells from blood. Receptors originate from a human donor in good health. Some clones in this sample may be carry-over from other donors' samples. Both conserved end residues are part of each CDR3.

j_call v_call cdr3_aa
TRBJ2-1 TRBV4-3 CASSQDRGSSYNEQFF
TRBJ2-7 TRBV20-1 CSARDRTSSYEQYF
TRBJ1-5 TRBV4-3 CASSIESGSNQPQHF
TRBJ2-1 TRBV12-3/TRBV12-4 CASSSTDLADYSYNEQFF
TRBJ1-3 TRBV28 CASSNLTRGGNTMYF
TRBJ2-7 TRBV15 CATSSPNGQGAGEQYF
TRBJ2-7 TRBV9 CASSTTGGRLGEQYF
TRBJ1-1 TRBV28 CASSPRGSRDEAFF
TRBJ2-2 TRBV7-3 CASSRRAGELFF
TRBJ2-7 TRBV6-2/TRBV6-3 CASSFDRDRGSLYEQYF
TRBJ2-1 TRBV19 CASSSTSGDYNEQFF
TRBJ2-6 TRBV7-3 CASSPRRAGHSGANVLTF
TRBJ1-1 TRBV9 CASSVDLEPTEAFF
TRBJ2-2 TRBV7-9 CASSSPSGGNTGELFF
TRBJ2-5 TRBV27 CASNGRDQETQYF
TRBJ2-7 TRBV6-5 CATQWTSSSYEQYF
TRBJ1-2 TRBV20-1 CSARDSTGEDYGYTF
TRBJ1-1 TRBV6-5 CASSYSRMGNTEAFF
TRBJ2-7 TRBV7-9 CASSPPTPGQGAYEQYF
TRBJ2-7 TRBV28 CASSRRLAGVPVGEQYF
TRBJ2-5 TRBV5-6 CASSFRGETQYF
TRBJ2-4 TRBV20-1 CSARDLWLAVAKNIQYF
TRBJ2-1 TRBV29-1 CSVGRDGRNNEQFF
TRBJ2-1 TRBV5-1 CASRTGTSGIYEQFF
TRBJ2-7 TRBV5-5 CASSFGFSGGSEQYF
TRBJ2-7 TRBV27 CASSLSPSTGSEQYF
TRBJ1-5 TRBV7-9 CASSREGGGNQPQHF
TRBJ1-1 TRBV12-3/TRBV12-4 CASSSGGGEAFF
TRBJ2-7 TRBV5-1 CASSFRQGSLYEQYF
TRBJ2-1 TRBV5-4 CASQSRDFEQFF
TRBJ2-2 TRBV3-1 CASSQDASGGLTGELIF
TRBJ2-3 TRBV7-9 CASSLVLTVNTDTQYF
TRBJ2-5 TRBV6-2/TRBV6-3 CASSYSGGQETQYF
TRBJ1-1 TRBV15 CATSGAPKTEAFF
TRBJ2-3 TRBV5-5 CASSFEGDGTDTQYF
TRBJ1-1 TRBV5-5 CASSAGTGHTEAFF
TRBJ1-1 TRBV15 CATRNRASDTEAFF
TRBJ2-7 TRBV12-3/TRBV12-4 CASSFGYSYEQYF
TRBJ2-1 TRBV12-3/TRBV12-4 CASSSSQDWISYNEQFF
TRBJ2-1 TRBV3-1 CASSRPERMDEQFF
TRBJ2-1 TRBV9 CASSVGGGESDEQFF
TRBJ2-1 TRBV10-1 CASSETVAGVYNEQFF
TRBJ2-1 TRBV2 CASSDASVVNEQFF
TRBJ2-2 TRBV12-3/TRBV12-4 CASTPPRARGDTGELFF
TRBJ2-5 TRBV5-1 CASSPGDRFQETQYF
TRBJ2-2 TRBV12-3/TRBV12-4 CASSLNRWAGELFF
TRBJ2-7 TRBV27 CASSLSGTGSPYEQYF
TRBJ2-7 TRBV12-3/TRBV12-4 CASSVPRSYEQYF
TRBJ2-3 TRBV10-3 CAISSTSGGKGDTQYF
TRBJ2-3 TRBV27 CASIGTRTQYF
TRBJ2-1 TRBV7-8 CASSLSKAYNEQFF
TRBJ2-2 TRBV29-1 CSADSYTGELFF
TRBJ2-1 TRBV7-6 CASSRETGDKVNEQFF
TRBJ2-1 TRBV7-9 CASSPGTTTYNEQFF
TRBJ2-1 TRBV7-6 CASSLSGGQYNEQFF
TRBJ1-2 TRBV11-3 CASSSTGGYGYTF
TRBJ2-5 TRBV6-2/TRBV6-3 CASSPPGVVSGETQYF
TRBJ1-1 TRBV29-1 CSVSKMYTEAFF
TRBJ2-2 TRBV7-8 CASSIYRSGPNTGELFF
TRBJ2-1 TRBV24-1 CATSDSGYNEQFF